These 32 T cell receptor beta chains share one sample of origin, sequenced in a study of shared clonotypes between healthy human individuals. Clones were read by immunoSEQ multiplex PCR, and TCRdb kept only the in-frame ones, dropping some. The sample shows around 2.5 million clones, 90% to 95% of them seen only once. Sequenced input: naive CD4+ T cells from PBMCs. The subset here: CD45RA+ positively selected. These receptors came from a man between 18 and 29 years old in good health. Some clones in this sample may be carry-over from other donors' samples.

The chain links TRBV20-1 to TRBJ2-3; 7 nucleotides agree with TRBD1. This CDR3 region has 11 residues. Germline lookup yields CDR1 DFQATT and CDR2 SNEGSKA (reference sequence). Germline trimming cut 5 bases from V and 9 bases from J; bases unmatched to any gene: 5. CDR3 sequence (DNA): TGCAGTGCTGACAGGGAAGGCACGCAGTATTTT. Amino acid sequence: CSADREGTQYF.

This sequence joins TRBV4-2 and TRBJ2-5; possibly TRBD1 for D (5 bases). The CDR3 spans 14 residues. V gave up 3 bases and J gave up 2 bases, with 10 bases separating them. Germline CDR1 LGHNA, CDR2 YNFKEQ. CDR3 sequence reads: CASSHATGQETQYF. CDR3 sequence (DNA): TGTGCCAGCAGCCATGCTACAGGACAAGAGACCCAGTACTTC.

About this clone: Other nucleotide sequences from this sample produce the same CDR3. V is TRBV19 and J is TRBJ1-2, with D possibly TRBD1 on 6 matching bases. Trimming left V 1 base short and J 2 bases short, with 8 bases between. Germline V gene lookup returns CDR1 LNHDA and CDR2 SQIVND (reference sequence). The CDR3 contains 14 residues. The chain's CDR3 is CASSIGTENYGYTF. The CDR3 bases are TGTGCCAGTAGTATAGGGACAGAGAACTATGGCTACACCTTC. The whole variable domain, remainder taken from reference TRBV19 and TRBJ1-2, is DGGITQSPKYLFRKEGQNVTLSCEQNLNHDAMYWYRQDPGQGLRLIYYSQIVNDFQKGDIAEGYSVSREKKESFPLTVTSAQKNPTAFYLCASSIGTENYGYTFGSGTRLTVV.

The CDR3 sequence: CASSHKQVNSGNTIYF. For the CDR3, the DNA is TGTGCCAGCAGCCATAAGCAAGTGAATTCTGGAAACACCATATATTTT. The chain employs TRBV5-4 and TRBJ1-3; D gene unclear. V was trimmed by 4 bases and J by 1 base, leaving 15 bases between them. The length of the CDR3 is 16 residues. CDR1 SGHNT and CDR2 YYREEE come from the germline V gene (reference sequence).

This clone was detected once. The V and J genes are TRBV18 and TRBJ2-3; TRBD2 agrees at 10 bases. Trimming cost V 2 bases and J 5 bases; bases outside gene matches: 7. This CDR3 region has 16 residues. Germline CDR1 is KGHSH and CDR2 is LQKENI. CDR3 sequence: CASSPTLAGAGDTQYF. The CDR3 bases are TGTGCCAGCTCACCAACGCTAGCGGGAGCTGGAGATACGCAGTATTTT.

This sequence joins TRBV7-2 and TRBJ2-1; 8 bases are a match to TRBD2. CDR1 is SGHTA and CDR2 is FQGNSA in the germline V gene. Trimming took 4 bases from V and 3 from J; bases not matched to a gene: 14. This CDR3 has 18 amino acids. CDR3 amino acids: CASSSTRQAGDLYNEQFF. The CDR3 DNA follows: TGTGCCAGCAGCTCTACACGACAAGCGGGAGATCTCTACAATGAGCAGTTCTTC.

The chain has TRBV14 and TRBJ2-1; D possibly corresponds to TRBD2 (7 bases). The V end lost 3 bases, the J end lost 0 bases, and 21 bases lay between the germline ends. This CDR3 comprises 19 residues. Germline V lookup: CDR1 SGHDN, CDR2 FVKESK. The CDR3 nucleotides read TGTGCCAGCAGCCATATCCCCGGACTAGGGGGGAGCTCCTACAATGAGCAGTTCTTC. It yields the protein CASSHIPGLGGSSYNEQFF.

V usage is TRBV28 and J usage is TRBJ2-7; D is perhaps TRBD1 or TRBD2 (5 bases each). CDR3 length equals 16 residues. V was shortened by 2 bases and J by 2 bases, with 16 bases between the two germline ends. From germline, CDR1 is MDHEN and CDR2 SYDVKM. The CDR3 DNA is TGTGCCAGCAGTTTAGGGGGTACCGCGCCTCCCTACGAGCAGTACTTC. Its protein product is CASSLGGTAPPYEQYF.

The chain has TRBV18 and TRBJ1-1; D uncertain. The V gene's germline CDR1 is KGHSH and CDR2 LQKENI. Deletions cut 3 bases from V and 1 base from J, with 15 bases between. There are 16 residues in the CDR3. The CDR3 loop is CASSPGMSNSNTEAFF. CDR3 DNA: TGTGCCAGCTCACCGGGGATGTCCAACTCGAACACTGAAGCTTTCTTT.

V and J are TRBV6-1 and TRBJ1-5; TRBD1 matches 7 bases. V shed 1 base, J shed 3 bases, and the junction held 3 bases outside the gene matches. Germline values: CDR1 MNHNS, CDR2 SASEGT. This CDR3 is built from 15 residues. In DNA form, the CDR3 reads TGTGCCAGCAGTGAAGAGACAGGGAACAATCAGCCCCAGCATTTT. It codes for CASSEETGNNQPQHF.

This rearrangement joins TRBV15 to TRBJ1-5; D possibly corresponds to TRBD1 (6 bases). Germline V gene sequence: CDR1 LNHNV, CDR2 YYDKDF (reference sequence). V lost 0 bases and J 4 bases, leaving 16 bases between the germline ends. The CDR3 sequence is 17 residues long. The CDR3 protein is CATSRDRDTSENQPQHF. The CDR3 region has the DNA TGTGCCACCAGCAGAGATCGGGACACCTCCGAGAATCAGCCCCAGCATTTT. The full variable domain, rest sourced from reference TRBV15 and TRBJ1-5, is DAMVIQNPRYQVTQFGKPVTLSCSQTLNHNVMYWYQQKSSQAPKLLFHYYDKDFNNEADTPDNFQSRRPNTSFCFLDIRSPGLGDTAMYLCATSRDRDTSENQPQHFGDGTRLSIL.

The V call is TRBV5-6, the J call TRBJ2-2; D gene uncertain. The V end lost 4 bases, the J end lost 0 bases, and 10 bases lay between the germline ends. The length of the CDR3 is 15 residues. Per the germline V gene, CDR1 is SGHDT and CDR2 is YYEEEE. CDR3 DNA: TGTGCCAGCAGCCCCGGAGTTGCGAACACCGGGGAGCTGTTTTTT. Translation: CASSPGVANTGELFF.

CDR3 DNA sequence: TGTGCCAGCAGTGAGGGACTAGCGGCTCGGAATGAGCAGTTCTTC. It encodes CASSEGLAARNEQFF. The gene calls are TRBV6-1 and TRBJ2-1, with 11 nucleotides matching TRBD2. Germline CDR1 is MNHNS and CDR2 is SASEGT. Trimming at V came to 3 bases and at J to 7 bases, leaving 5 bases not matched to a gene. This CDR3 region has 15 residues.

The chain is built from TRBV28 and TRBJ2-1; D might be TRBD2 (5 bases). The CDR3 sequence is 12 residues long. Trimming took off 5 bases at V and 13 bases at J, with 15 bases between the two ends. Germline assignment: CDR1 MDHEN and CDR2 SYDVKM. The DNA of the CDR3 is TGTGCCAGCAGTCCCTCCCAGGAGGTCCAGTTCTTC. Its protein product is CASSPSQEVQFF.

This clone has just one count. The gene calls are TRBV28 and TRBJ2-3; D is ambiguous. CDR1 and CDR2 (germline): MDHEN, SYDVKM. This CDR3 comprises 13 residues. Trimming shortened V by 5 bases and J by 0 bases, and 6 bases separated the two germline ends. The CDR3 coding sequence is TGTGCCAGCAGTACGAAGAGCACAGATACGCAGTATTTT. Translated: CASSTKSTDTQYF. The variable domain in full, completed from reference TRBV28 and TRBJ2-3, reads DVKVTQSSRYLVKRTGEKVFLECVQDMDHENMFWYRQDPGLGLRLIYFSYDVKMKEKGDIPEGYSVSREKKERFSLILESASTNQTSMYLCASSTKSTDTQYFGPGTRLTVL.

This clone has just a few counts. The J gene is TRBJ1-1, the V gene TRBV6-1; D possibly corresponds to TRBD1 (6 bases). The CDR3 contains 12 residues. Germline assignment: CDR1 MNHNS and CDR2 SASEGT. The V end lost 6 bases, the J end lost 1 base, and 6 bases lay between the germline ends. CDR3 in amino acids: CASRGQNTEAFF. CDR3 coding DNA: TGTGCCAGCAGGGGACAGAACACTGAAGCTTTCTTT.

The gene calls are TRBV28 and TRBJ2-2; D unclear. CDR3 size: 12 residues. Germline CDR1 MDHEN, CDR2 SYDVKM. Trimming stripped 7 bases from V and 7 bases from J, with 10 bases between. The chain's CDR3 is CASTVTRGELFF. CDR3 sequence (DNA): TGTGCCAGCACCGTCACCCGCGGGGAGCTGTTTTTT.

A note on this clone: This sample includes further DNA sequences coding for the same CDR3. CDR3 region: CASSPSNQPQHF. In DNA, the CDR3 is TGTGCCAGCAGCCCCTCGAACCAGCCCCAGCATTTT. The rearrangement joins TRBV7-2 to TRBJ1-5; D uncertain. Germline CDR1 is SGHTA and CDR2 is FQGNSA. Between the trimmed V and J ends, which lost 5 bases and 7 bases, there was a span of 9 bases. There are 12 residues in the CDR3.

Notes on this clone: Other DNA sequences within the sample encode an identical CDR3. CDR3 sequence: CASSRGTEAFF. In nucleotides, the CDR3 is TGTGCCAGCAGCCGAGGGACTGAAGCTTTCTTT. V and J are TRBV7-9 and TRBJ1-1; unclear D gene. V was clipped by 5 bases and J by 5 bases, with 6 bases between them. Germline V gene data show CDR1 as SEHNR and CDR2 as FQNEAQ (reference sequence). The length of the CDR3 is 11 residues.

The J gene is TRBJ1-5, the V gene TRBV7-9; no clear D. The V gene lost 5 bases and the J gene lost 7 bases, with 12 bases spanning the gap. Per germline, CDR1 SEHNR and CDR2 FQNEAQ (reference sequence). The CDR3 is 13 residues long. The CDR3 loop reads CASSQTPLQPQHF. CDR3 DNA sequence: TGTGCCAGCAGCCAAACACCCTTACAGCCCCAGCATTTT.

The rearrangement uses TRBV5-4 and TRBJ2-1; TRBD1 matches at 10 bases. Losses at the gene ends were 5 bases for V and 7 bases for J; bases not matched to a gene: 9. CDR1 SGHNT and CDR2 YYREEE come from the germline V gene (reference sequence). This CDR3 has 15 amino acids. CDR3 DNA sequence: TGTGCCAGCAGACAGACAGGGGGCACAGGAAATGAGCAGTTCTTC. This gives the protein CASRQTGGTGNEQFF.

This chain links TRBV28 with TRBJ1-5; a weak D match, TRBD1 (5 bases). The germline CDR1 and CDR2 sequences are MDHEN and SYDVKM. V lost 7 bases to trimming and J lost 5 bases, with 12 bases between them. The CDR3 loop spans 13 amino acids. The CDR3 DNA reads TGTGCCAGCACCGCGACAGTCCATCAGCCCCAGCATTTT. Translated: CASTATVHQPQHF. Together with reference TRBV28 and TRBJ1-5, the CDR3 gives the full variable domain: DVKVTQSSRYLVKRTGEKVFLECVQDMDHENMFWYRQDPGLGLRLIYFSYDVKMKEKGDIPEGYSVSREKKERFSLILESASTNQTSMYLCASTATVHQPQHFGDGTRLSIL.

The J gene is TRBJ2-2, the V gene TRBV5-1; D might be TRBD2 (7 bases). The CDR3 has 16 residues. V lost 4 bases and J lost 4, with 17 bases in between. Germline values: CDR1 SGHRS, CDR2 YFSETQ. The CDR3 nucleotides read TGCGCCAGCAGCCCCAATTGGGGGGGCCCCACCGGGGAGCTGTTTTTT. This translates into CASSPNWGGPTGELFF.

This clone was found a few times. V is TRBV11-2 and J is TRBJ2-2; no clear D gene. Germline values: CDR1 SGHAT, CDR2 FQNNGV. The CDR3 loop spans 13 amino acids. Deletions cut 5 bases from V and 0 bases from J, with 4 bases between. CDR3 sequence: CASSRTNTGELFF. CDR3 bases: TGTGCCAGCAGCCGGACGAACACCGGGGAGCTGTTTTTT.

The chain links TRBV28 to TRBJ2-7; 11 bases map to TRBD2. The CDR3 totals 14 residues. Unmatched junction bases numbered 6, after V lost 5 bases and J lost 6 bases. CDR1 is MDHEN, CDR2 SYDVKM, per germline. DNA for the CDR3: TGTGCCAGCAGTACTAGCGGGAGTACCCTCGAGCAGTACTTC. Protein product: CASSTSGSTLEQYF.

The CDR3 region has the DNA TGTGCCAGCAGCTTAGGGACTAGCGGGAGGAGTGAGCAGTTCTTC. Amino acids: CASSLGTSGRSEQFF. This chain links TRBV5-8 with TRBJ2-1; 15 bases align to TRBD2. The CDR3 runs to 15 residues. CDR1 SGHTS and CDR2 YDEGEE come from the germline V gene. Trimming took 2 bases from V and 9 from J; bases not matched to a gene: 3. Full variable domain (outside the CDR3, taken from reference TRBV5-8 and TRBJ2-1): EAGVTQSPTHLIKTRGQQATLRCSPISGHTSVYWYQQALGLGLQFLLWYDEGEERNRGNFPPRFSGRQFPNYSSELNVNALELEDSALYLCASSLGTSGRSEQFFGPGTRLTVL.

CDR3 amino acids: CASRGQGRNQPQHF. Written as DNA, the CDR3 is TGTGCCAGCAGAGGACAGGGGCGGAATCAGCCCCAGCATTTT. The J gene is TRBJ1-5, the V gene TRBV2; TRBD1 aligns across 9 bases. Looked up from germline, CDR1 is SNHLY and CDR2 is FYNNEI. Losses at the gene ends were 6 bases for V and 4 bases for J; bases not matched to a gene: 4. The CDR3 contains 14 residues.

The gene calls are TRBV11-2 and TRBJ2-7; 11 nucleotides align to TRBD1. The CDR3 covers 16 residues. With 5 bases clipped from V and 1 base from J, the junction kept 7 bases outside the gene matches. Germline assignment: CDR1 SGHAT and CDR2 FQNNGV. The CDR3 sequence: CASSPRTGGESYEQYF. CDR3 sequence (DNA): TGTGCCAGCAGCCCGAGGACAGGGGGCGAGTCCTACGAGCAGTACTTC.

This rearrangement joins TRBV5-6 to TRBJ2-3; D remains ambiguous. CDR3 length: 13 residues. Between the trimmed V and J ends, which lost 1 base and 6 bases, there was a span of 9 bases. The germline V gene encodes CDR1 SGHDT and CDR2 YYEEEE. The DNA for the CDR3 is TGTGCCAGCAGCTTGAGGTGGGATGATACGCAGTATTTT. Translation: CASSLRWDDTQYF. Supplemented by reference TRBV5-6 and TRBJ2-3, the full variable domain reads DAGVTQSPTHLIKTRGQQVTLRCSPKSGHDTVSWYQQALGQGPQFIFQYYEEEERQRGNFPDRFSGHQFPNYSSELNVNALLLGDSALYLCASSLRWDDTQYFGPGTRLTVL.

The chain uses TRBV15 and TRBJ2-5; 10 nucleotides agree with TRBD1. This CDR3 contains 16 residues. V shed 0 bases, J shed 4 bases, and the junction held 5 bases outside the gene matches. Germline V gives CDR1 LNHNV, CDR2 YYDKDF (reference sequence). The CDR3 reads CATSRDLGQGRETQYF. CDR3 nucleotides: TGTGCCACCAGCAGAGATCTGGGACAGGGGAGAGAGACCCAGTACTTC.

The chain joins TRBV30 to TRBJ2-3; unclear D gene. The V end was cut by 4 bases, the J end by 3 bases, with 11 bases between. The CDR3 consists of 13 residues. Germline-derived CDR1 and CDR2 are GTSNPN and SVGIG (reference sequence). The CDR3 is CAWTLGYTDTQYF. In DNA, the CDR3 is TGTGCCTGGACTCTAGGGTATACAGATACGCAGTATTTT.

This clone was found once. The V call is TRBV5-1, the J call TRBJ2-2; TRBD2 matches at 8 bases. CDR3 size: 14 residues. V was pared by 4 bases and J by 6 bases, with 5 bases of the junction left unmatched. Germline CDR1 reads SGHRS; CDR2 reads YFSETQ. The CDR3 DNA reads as TGCGCCAGCAGCACCGGACTAGCCCCCGGGGAGCTGTTTTTT. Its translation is CASSTGLAPGELFF.